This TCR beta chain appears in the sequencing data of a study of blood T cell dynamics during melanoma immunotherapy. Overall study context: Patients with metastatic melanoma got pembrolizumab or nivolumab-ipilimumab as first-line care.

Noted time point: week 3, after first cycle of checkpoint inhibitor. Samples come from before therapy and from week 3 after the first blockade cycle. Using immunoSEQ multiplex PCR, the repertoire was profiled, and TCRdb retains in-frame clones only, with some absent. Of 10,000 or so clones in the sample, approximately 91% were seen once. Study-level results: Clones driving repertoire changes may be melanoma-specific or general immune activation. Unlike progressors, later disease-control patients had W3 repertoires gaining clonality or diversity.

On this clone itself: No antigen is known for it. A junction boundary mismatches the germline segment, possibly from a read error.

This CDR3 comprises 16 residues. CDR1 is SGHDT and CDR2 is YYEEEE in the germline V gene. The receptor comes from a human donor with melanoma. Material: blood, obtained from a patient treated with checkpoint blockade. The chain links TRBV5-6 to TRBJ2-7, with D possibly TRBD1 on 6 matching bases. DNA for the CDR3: TGTGCCAGCAGCTTTGGCCTGAGGGGGATCTCCGACGAGCAGTACTTC. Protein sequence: CASSFGLRGISDEQYF. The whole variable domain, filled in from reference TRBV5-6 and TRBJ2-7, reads DAGVTQSPTHLIKTRGQQVTLRCSPKSGHDTVSWYQQALGQGPQFIFQYYEEEERQRGNFPDRFSGHQFPNYSSELNVNALLLGDSALYLCASSFGLRGISDEQYFGPGTRLTVT.